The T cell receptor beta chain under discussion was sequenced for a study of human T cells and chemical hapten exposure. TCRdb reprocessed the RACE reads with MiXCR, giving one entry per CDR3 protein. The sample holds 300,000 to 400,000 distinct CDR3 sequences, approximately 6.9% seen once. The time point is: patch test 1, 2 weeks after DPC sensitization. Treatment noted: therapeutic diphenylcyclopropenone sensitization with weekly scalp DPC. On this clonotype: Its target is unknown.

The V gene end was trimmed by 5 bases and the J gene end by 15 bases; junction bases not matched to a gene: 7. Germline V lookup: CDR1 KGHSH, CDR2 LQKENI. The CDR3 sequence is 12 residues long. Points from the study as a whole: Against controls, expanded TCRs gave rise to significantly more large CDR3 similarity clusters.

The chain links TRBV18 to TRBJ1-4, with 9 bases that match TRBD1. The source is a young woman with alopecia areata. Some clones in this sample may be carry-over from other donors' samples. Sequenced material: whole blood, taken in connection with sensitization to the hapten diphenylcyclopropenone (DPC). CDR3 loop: CASSGDRGILFF. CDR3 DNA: TGTGCCAGCTCAGGTGACAGGGGGATCTTGTTTTTT.